This passage covers 8 T cell receptor beta chains from one sample sequenced in a study of T cells after somatic rescue of genetic block. The repertoire was sequenced with immunoSEQ multiplex PCR; TCRdb's copy has only in-frame clones and lacks some. In the table there are about 67,000 clones, 92% of which are singletons. Sequenced input: peripheral blood mononuclear cells (PBMCs). The receptor set was obtained from a man aged 35 to 55.

For this clone: Other DNA sequences in this sample translate to the same CDR3. This chain uses TRBV5-6 with TRBJ2-7; possibly TRBD2 for D (5 bases). CDR1 SGHDT and CDR2 YYEEEE come from the germline V gene. Trimming removed 4 bases at V and 7 bases at J, with 15 bases between. The CDR3 runs 13 residues. CDR3 DNA: TGTGCCAGCAGCCAGGACCGAGACTATGAGCAGTACTTC. Amino acids: CASSQDRDYEQYF.

The chain recombines TRBV10-3 with TRBJ2-7; D gene unclear. Deletions cut 4 bases from V and 6 bases from J, with 10 bases between. This CDR3 has 12 amino acids. Germline V gives CDR1 ENHRY, CDR2 SYGVKD. CDR3 sequence (DNA): TGTGCCATCAGTGGGACCGTCTCCGAGCAGTACTTC. This codes for CAISGTVSEQYF.

The rearrangement links TRBV27 to TRBJ1-1; D gene uncertain. Between the trimmed V and J ends, which lost 4 bases and 1 base, there was a span of 10 bases. Germline V gene lookup returns CDR1 MNHEY and CDR2 SMNVEV (reference sequence). There are 14 residues in the CDR3. CDR3 protein: CASSSEIPNTEAFF. The CDR3 DNA follows: TGTGCCAGCAGTTCCGAGATACCGAACACTGAAGCTTTCTTT.

The rearrangement links TRBV7-2 to TRBJ2-1; D remains unclear. V was shortened by 4 bases and J by 4 bases, with 14 bases between the two germline ends. This CDR3 is 15 amino acids long. The V gene's germline CDR1 is SGHTA and CDR2 FQGNSA. CDR3 DNA sequence: TGTGCCAGCAGCTCACGTACCGGGCAGTACAATGAGCAGTTCTTC. It yields the protein CASSSRTGQYNEQFF.

The chain employs TRBV4-1 and TRBJ1-2; D remains ambiguous. Germline loops: CDR1 MGHRA, CDR2 YSYEKL. The CDR3 covers 12 residues. Trimming removed 8 bases at V and 4 bases at J, with 11 bases between. The CDR3 region has the DNA TGCGCCAGCTTCGAAGAGGGCTATGGCTACACCTTC. Translation gives CASFEEGYGYTF.

The chain has TRBV5-5 and TRBJ2-2; 9 positions agree with TRBD2. Germline V gene sequence: CDR1 SGHKS, CDR2 YYEKEE (reference sequence). Germline trimming cut 0 bases from V and 7 bases from J; bases unmatched to any gene: 10. This CDR3 is 17 amino acids long. The CDR3 region has the DNA TGTGCCAGCAGCTTGGATGGTAGTAGCGGGGGTATCGGGGAGCTGTTTTTT. Amino acid sequence: CASSLDGSSGGIGELFF.

The V gene is TRBV27, the J gene TRBJ2-1; 14 bases are shared with TRBD2. The germline V gene encodes CDR1 MNHEY and CDR2 SMNVEV (reference sequence). J gave up 7 bases and V 6 bases, and 8 bases lay outside the gene matches. CDR3 size: 16 residues. DNA for the CDR3: TGTGCCAGCAGGCCGGCCGGGACTAGCGGGAGAAATGAGCAGTTCTTC. It specifies CASRPAGTSGRNEQFF.

The chain employs TRBV7-3 and TRBJ2-7; 10 bases match TRBD2. V dropped 1 base and J dropped 6; count of bases not matched to a gene: 0. Germline V CDR1 and CDR2: SGHTA, FQGTGA. This CDR3 spans 13 amino acids. Here the CDR3 DNA reads TGTGCCAGCAGCTTAATAGCGGGAGGCGAGCAGTACTTC. It codes for CASSLIAGGEQYF.